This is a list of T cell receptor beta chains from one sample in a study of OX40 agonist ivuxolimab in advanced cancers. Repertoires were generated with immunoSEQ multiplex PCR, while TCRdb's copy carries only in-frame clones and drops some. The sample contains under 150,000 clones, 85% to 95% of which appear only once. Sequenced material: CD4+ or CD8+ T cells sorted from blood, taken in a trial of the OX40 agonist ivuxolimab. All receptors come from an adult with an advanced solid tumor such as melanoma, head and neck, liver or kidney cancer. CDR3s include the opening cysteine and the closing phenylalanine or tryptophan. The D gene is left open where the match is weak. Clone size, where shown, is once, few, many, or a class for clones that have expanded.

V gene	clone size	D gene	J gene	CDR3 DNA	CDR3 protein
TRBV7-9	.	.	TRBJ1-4	TGTGCCAGCAGCTTAGAGCAGGGCCCTAATGAAAAACTGTTTTTT	CASSLEQGPNEKLFF
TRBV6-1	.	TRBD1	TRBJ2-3	TGTGCCAGCAGATACCCGGGACAGGGTACGGATACGCAGTATTTT	CASRYPGQGTDTQYF
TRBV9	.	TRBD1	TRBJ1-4	TGTGCCAGCAGTGAGGGACAGATACGAACTAATGAAAAACTGTTTTTT	CASSEGQIRTNEKLFF
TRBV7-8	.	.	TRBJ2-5	TGTGCCAGCAGCTTAGTAGGAGGCCAAGAGACCCAGTACTTC	CASSLVGGQETQYF
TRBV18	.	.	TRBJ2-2	TGTGCCAGCTCACCACCGGCGGGATTGAACACCGGGGAGCTGTTTTTT	CASSPPAGLNTGELFF
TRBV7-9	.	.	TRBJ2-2	TGTGCCAGCACCAGGAAGGGGGTGGTGAACACCGGGGAGCTGTTTTTT	CASTRKGVVNTGELFF
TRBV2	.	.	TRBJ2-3	TGTGCCAGCAGTGAAATCGGGTCGACGATGGATACGCAGTATTTT	CASSEIGSTMDTQYF
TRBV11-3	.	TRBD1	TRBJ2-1	TGTGCCAGCAGCTTTAGCACCAGACAGGGCGGCAATGAGCAGTTCTTC	CASSFSTRQGGNEQFF
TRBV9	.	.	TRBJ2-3	TGTGCCAGCAGCCCCGTGGGGGATACGCAGTATTTT	CASSPVGDTQYF
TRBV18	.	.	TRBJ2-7	TGTGCCAGCTCACGATCCCAGGGGTCCCACGAGCAGTACTTC	CASSRSQGSHEQYF
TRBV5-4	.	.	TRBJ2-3	TGTGCCAGCAGCTTGTTTGAAGGAGATACGCAGTATTTT	CASSLFEGDTQYF
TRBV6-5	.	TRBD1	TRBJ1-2	TGTGCCAGCAGTTATACGGGACAGGGAAACTATGGCTACACCTTC	CASSYTGQGNYGYTF
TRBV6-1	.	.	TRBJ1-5	TGTGCCAGCAGTGAACAAGCGGGGAATCAGCCCCAGCATTTT	CASSEQAGNQPQHF
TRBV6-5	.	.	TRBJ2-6	TGTGCCAGCAGCCCCCCGACAAGTGCCAACGTCCTGACTTTC	CASSPPTSANVLTF
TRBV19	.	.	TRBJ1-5	TGTGCCGGGGGGATCCAGAGTAGCAATCAGCCCCAGCATTTT	CAGGIQSSNQPQHF
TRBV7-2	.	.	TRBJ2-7	TGTGCCAGCAGCTTAGCGCTAAGTGGGTACGAGCAGTACTTC	CASSLALSGYEQYF
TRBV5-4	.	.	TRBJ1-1	TGTGCCAGCAGCATGAACGCTGAAGCTTTCTTT	CASSMNAEAFF
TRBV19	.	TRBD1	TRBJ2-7	TGTGCCAGTACACAAGACAGGGGCAACGAGCAGTACTTC	CASTQDRGNEQYF
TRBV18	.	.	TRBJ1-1	TGTGCCAGCTCACCATTGAGGGGGGCCATTAACACTGAAGCTTTCTTT	CASSPLRGAINTEAFF
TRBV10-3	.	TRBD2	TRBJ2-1	TGTGCCGTTGAGCCGGGACTAGCGGGGGCTAATGAGCAGTTCTTC	CAVEPGLAGANEQFF
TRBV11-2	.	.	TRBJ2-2	TGTGCCAGCAGCTTTTGGGGCTCCGGGGAGCTGTTTTTT	CASSFWGSGELFF
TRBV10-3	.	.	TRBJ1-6	TGTGCCATCAGGGAACCCCGGTTCCTTAATTCACCCCTCCACTTT	CAIREPRFLNSPLHF
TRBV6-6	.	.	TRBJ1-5	TGTGCCACCCTGGGAGGGTCGGGCAATCAGCCCCAGCATTTT	CATLGGSGNQPQHF
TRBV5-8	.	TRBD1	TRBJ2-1	TGTGCCAGCAGCTCCGGGACAGGAGACAATGAGCAGTTCTTC	CASSSGTGDNEQFF
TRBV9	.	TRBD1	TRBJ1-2	TGTGCCAGCAGCCCCCGGACAGGGGGGGATGGCTACACCTTC	CASSPRTGGDGYTF
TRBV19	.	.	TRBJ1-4	TGTGCCAGTAGTACAGGGGCAACTAATGAAAAACTGTTTTTT	CASSTGATNEKLFF
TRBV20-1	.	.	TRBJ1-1	TGCAGTGCTAGATCAGGGCATGAAGCTTTCTTT	CSARSGHEAFF
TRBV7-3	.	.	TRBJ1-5	TGTGCCAGCAGCTACCCCGGTCAGCCCCAGCATTTT	CASSYPGQPQHF
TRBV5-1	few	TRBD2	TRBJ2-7	TGCGCCAGCAGCTTAGCCGTGGGGGGGTACGAGCAGTACTTC	CASSLAVGGYEQYF